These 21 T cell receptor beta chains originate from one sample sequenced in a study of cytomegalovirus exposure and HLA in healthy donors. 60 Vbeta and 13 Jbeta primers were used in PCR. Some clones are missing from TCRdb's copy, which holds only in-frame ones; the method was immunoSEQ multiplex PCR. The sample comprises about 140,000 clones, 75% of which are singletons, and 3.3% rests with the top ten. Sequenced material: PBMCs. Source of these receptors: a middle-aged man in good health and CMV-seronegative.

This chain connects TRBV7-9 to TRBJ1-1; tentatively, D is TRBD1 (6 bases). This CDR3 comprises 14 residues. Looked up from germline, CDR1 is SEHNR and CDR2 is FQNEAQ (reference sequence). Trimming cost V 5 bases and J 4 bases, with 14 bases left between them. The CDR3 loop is CASSLYRAGTEAFF. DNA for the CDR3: TGTGCCAGCAGCCTCTACAGGGCTGGCACTGAAGCTTTCTTT.

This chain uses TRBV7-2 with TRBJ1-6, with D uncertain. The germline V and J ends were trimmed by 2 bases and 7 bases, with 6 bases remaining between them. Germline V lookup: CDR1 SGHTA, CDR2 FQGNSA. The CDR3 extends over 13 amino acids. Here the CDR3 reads CASSLSGNSPLHF. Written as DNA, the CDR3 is TGTGCCAGCAGCTTAAGCGGCAATTCACCCCTCCACTTT.

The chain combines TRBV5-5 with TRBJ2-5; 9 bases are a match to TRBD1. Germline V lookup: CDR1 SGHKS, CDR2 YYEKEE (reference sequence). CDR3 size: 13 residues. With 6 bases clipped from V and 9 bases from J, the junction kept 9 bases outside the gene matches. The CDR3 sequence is CASTQLQGASQYF. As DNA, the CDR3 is TGTGCCAGCACCCAGTTACAGGGGGCTTCCCAGTACTTC.

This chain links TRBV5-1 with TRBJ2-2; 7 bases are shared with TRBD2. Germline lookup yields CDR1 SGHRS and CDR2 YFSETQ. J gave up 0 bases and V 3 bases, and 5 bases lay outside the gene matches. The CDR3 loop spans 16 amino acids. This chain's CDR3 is CASSSIAGANTGELFF. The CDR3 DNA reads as TGCGCCAGCAGCTCTATAGCGGGTGCGAACACCGGGGAGCTGTTTTTT.

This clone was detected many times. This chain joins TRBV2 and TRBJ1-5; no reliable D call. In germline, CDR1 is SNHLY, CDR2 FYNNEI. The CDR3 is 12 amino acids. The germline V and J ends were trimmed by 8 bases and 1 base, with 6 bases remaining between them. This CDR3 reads CASGRSNQPQHF. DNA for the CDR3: TGTGCCAGCGGGCGAAGCAATCAGCCCCAGCATTTT.

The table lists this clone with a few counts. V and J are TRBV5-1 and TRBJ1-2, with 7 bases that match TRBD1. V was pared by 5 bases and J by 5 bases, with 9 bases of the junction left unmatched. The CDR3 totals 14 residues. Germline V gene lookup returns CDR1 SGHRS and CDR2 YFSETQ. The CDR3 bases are TGCGCCAGCAGACCCGGACAGGCCTCATATGGCTACACCTTC. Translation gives CASRPGQASYGYTF.

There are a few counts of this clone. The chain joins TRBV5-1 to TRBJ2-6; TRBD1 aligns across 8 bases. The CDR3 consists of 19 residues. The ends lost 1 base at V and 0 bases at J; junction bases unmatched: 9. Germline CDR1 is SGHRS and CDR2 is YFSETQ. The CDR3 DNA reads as TGCGCCAGCAGCTTGTGGGGGACAGGTGTCAACTCTGGGGCCAACGTCCTGACTTTC. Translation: CASSLWGTGVNSGANVLTF.

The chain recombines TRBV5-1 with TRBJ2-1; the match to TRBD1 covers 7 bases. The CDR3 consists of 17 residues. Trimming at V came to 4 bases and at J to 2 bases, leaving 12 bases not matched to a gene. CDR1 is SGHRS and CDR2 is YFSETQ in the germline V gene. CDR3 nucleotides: TGCGCCAGCAGCGCGTTAACGACAGGGTTCGCCTACAATGAGCAGTTCTTC. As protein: CASSALTTGFAYNEQFF.

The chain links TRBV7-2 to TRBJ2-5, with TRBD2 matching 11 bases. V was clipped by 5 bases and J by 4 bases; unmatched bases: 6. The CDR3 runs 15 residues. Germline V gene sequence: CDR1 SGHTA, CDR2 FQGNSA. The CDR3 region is CASSGSGGASETQYF. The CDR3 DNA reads TGTGCCAGCAGCGGTAGCGGGGGGGCCTCAGAGACCCAGTACTTC.

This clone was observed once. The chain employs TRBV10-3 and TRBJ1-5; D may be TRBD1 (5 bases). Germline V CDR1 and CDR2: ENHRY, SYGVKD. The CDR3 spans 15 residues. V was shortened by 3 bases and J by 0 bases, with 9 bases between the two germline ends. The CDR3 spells CAISDREDSNQPQHF. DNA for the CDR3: TGTGCCATCAGTGACAGGGAGGATAGCAATCAGCCCCAGCATTTT.

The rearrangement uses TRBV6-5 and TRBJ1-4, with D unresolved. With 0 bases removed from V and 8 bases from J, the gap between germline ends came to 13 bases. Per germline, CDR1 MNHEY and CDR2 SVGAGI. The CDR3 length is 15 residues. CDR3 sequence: CASSYSWVEKEKLFF. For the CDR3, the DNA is TGTGCCAGCAGTTACTCGTGGGTGGAGAAGGAAAAACTGTTTTTT.

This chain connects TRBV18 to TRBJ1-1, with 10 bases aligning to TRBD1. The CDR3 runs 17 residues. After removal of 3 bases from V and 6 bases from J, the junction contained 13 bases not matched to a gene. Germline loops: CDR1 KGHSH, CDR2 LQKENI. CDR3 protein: CASSPQQPGQGLPEAFF. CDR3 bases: TGTGCCAGCTCACCCCAGCAACCGGGACAGGGGCTCCCTGAAGCTTTCTTT.

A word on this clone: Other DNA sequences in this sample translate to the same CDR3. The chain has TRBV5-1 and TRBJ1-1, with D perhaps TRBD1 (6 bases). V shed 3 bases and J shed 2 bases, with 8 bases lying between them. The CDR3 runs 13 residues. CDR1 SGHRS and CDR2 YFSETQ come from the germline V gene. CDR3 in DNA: TGCGCCAGCAGCTCACAGGGAAACACTGAAGCTTTCTTT. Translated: CASSSQGNTEAFF.

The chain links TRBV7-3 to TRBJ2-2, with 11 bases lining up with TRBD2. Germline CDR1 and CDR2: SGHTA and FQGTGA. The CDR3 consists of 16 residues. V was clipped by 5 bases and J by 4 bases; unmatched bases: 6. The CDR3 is CASSRTSGGSTGELFF. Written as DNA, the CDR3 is TGTGCCAGCAGCCGTACTAGCGGGGGATCCACCGGGGAGCTGTTTTTT.

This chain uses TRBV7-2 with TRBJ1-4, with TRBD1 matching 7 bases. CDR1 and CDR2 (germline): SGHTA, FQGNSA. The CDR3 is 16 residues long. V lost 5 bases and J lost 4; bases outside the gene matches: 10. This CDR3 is CASSRLGQMVNEKLFF. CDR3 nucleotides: TGTGCCAGCAGCCGTCTGGGACAGATGGTTAATGAAAAACTGTTTTTT.

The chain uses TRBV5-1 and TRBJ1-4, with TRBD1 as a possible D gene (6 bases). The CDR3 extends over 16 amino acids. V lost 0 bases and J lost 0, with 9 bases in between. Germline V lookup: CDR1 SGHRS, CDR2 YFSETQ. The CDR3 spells CASSLVGAATNEKLFF. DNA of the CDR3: TGCGCCAGCAGCTTGGTGGGGGCGGCAACTAATGAAAAACTGTTTTTT.

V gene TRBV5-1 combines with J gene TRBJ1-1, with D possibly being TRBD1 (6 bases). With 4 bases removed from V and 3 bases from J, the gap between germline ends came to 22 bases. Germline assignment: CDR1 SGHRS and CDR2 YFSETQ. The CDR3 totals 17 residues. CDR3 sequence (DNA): TGCGCCAGCAGCCTCCTACCGAGGGGGGGGCAGGACACTGAAGCTTTCTTT. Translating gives CASSLLPRGGQDTEAFF.

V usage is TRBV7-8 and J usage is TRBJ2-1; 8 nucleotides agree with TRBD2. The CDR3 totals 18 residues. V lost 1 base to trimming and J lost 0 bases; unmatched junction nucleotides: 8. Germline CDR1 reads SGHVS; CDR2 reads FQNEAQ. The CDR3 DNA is TGTGCCAGCAGCTTAGTCTTGTCGGGGGGGTACTCCTACAATGAGCAGTTCTTC. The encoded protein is CASSLVLSGGYSYNEQFF.

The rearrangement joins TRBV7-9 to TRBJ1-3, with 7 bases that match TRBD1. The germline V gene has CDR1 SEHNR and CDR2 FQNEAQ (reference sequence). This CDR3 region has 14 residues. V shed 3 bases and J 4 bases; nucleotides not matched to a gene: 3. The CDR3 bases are TGTGCCAGCAGCTTGGGACAGCTGGGAAACACCATATATTTT. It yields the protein CASSLGQLGNTIYF.

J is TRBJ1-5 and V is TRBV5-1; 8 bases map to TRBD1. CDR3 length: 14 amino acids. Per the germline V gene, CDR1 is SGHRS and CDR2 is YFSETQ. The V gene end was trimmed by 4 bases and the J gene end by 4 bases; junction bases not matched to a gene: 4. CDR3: CASSMTGDNQPQHF. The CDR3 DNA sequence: TGCGCCAGCAGCATGACAGGGGATAATCAGCCCCAGCATTTT. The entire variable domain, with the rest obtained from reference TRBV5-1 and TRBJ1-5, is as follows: KAGVTQTPRYLIKTRGQQVTLSCSPISGHRSVSWYQQTPGQGLQFLFEYFSETQRNKGNFPGRFSGRQFSNSRSEMNVSTLELGDSALYLCASSMTGDNQPQHFGDGTRLSIL.

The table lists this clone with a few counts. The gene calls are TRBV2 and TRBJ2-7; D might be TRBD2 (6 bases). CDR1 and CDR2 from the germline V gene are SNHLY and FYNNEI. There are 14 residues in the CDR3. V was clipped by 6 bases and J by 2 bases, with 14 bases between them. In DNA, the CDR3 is TGTGCCAGCAGGGTCCGGGACTTAACCTACGAGCAGTACTTC. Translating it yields CASRVRDLTYEQYF.